These 5 T cell receptor beta chains share one sample of origin, sequenced in a study of T cell changes during pregnancy in multiple sclerosis. Sequencing used immunoSEQ multiplex PCR; TCRdb keeps in-frame clones, though not all of them. The profile shows 25,000 or so clones, 80% to 95% of them singletons. Sequenced here: CD8+ T cells from peripheral blood mononuclear cells, sampled before pregnancy. Receptors originate from a female donor with multiple sclerosis, enrolled in a pregnancy study.

The chain uses TRBV5-4 and TRBJ1-1, with D possibly matching TRBD1 (5 bases). This CDR3 spans 15 amino acids. V was cut by 1 base and J by 4 bases, with 14 bases left in between. CDR1 and CDR2 from the germline V gene are SGHNT and YYREEE (reference sequence). The CDR3 DNA sequence: TGTGCCAGCAGCTTGATGCCAGGGCGCCTCACTGAAGCTTTCTTT. It encodes CASSLMPGRLTEAFF.

The gene calls are TRBV27 and TRBJ2-7, with TRBD2 matching 9 bases. The trim removed 6 bases at V and 1 base at J, leaving 7 bases unmatched. This CDR3 region has 15 residues. CDR1 and CDR2 (germline): MNHEY, SMNVEV (reference sequence). CDR3 DNA sequence: TGTGCCAGCAGCCGCGGGGGGGGGCCTTCCTACGAGCAGTACTTC. Its translation is CASSRGGGPSYEQYF.

V usage is TRBV5-8 and J usage is TRBJ2-1; D gene unclear. This CDR3 is 16 amino acids long. Trimming pared 0 bases from V and 0 bases from J, leaving 10 bases between. Germline CDR1 reads SGHTS; CDR2 reads YDEGEE. CDR3 amino acids: CASSLVTVSSYNEQFF. CDR3 DNA: TGTGCCAGCAGCTTGGTTACGGTGAGCTCCTACAATGAGCAGTTCTTC.

V and J are TRBV12-5 and TRBJ2-1; D might be TRBD2 (5 bases). V was cut by 6 bases and J by 2 bases, with 17 bases left in between. The V gene's germline CDR1 is LGHNT and CDR2 FRNRAP. The CDR3 consists of 16 residues. The CDR3 region is CASGPIVALTYNEQFF. CDR3 in DNA: TGTGCTAGTGGCCCCATCGTAGCGCTTACCTACAATGAGCAGTTCTTC.

The DNA for the CDR3 is TGTGCCAGCAGCCAAGACAGTTCCTCTGGGGCCAACGTCCTGACTTTC. Protein product: CASSQDSSSGANVLTF. V usage is TRBV4-2 and J usage is TRBJ2-6; no reliable D call. This CDR3 has 16 residues. The V gene's germline CDR1 is LGHNA and CDR2 YNFKEQ. V was cut by 0 bases and J by 0 bases, with 6 bases left in between.